This entry concerns a single T cell receptor beta chain. Its antigen is unknown. The data are from a study of shared clonotypes between healthy human individuals. Background on the study: Each donor had three CD4 naive, three CD4 memory, two CD8 naive and one CD8 memory plate. Study-wide results and limits: Clonotypes not shared had lower generation probabilities than those common to all four donors.

This CDR3 has 13 amino acids. CDR1 is MNHNY, CDR2 SVGAGI, per germline (reference sequence). Trimming pared 10 bases from V and 6 bases from J, leaving 15 bases between. The method was immunoSEQ multiplex PCR; TCRdb's version includes in-frame clones alone and lacks a portion of them. The sample has under 2,500,000 clones, under 97% seen once; the top ten hold around 0.13%. Specimen: naive CD4+ T cells sorted from blood. Subset defined: CD45RA+ positively selected. This sequence originates from a man between 18 and 29 years old in good health. The chain recombines TRBV6-6 with TRBJ2-2; D is ambiguous. CDR3 in amino acids: CATTTRDAGELFF. As DNA, the CDR3 is TGTGCCACGACCACGAGAGATGCCGGGGAGCTGTTTTTT.